The entry that follows covers one TCR beta chain sequence. The data derive from a study of cytomegalovirus exposure and HLA in healthy donors. The method was immunoSEQ multiplex PCR; TCRdb's version includes in-frame clones alone and lacks a portion of them. The repertoire holds about 150,000 clones, with roughly 89% as singletons. Germline V gene sequence: CDR1 SQVTM, CDR2 ANQGSEA. This CDR3 is 13 amino acids long. V lost 7 bases and J lost 1, with 13 bases in between. This sequence was found in a woman in her late teens or twenties in good health and CMV-seropositive. Source material: PBMCs. The V call is TRBV29-1, the J call TRBJ2-5; D possibly corresponds to TRBD2 (6 bases). For the CDR3, the DNA is TGCAGCGCCCGGAGGGCAGCCCAAGAGACCCAGTACTTC. This codes for CSARRAAQETQYF.